The 18 T cell receptor beta chains below were found in one sample sequenced in a study of T cell responses to AZD1222 COVID-19 vaccine. Assay: immunoSEQ multiplex PCR; the TCRdb copy retains only in-frame clones and omits some. Altogether around 110,000 clones are present, approximately 84% being singletons, with the ten largest covering around 7.5%. The sequencing here drew on peripheral blood, taken on day 0 of AZD1222 vaccination. The receptor source for this set is an adult in good health.

The genes are TRBV1 and TRBJ2-7; the D segment call TRBD2 is taken from the table without a DNA check. TRBV1 is a pseudogene locus. The CDR3 runs 15 residues. This chain's CDR3 is CTSSHRLAVHYEQYF. The CDR3 DNA reads TGCACCAGCAGCCACCGACTAGCGGTACACTACGAGCAGTACTTC.

This chain links TRBV7-3 with TRBJ1-1; D call uncertain. V lost 7 bases and J 1 base, leaving 13 bases between the germline ends. Germline CDR1 reads SGHTA; CDR2 reads FQGTGA. The CDR3 runs to 14 residues. The CDR3 bases are TGTGCCAGCAAGGAATACACGGAGAACACTGAAGCTTTCTTT. Amino acids: CASKEYTENTEAFF. Full variable domain (missing parts from reference TRBV7-3 and TRBJ1-1): GAGVSQTPSNKVTEKGKYVELRCDPISGHTALYWYRQSLGQGPEFLIYFQGTGAADDSGLPNDRFFAVRPEGSVSTLKIQRTERGDSAVYLCASKEYTENTEAFFGQGTRLTVV.

This sequence joins TRBV4-1 and TRBJ2-2, with TRBD2 matching 11 bases. Germline loops: CDR1 MGHRA, CDR2 YSYEKL. This CDR3 comprises 17 residues. V gave up 7 bases and J gave up 9 bases; unmatched junction bases: 16. CDR3 in DNA: TGCGCCAGCACCACGATAGGGACTAGCGGTCGAAACCGGGAGCTGTTTTTT. Its translation: CASTTIGTSGRNRELFF.

The V and J genes are TRBV7-9 and TRBJ2-7; tentatively, D is TRBD1 or TRBD2 (5 bases each). The CDR3 covers 14 residues. Germline V CDR1 and CDR2: SEHNR, FQNEAQ (reference sequence). V was clipped by 4 bases and J by 4 bases, with 14 bases between them. CDR3 loop: CASSWGMVDYEQYF. The CDR3 DNA reads TGTGCCAGCAGCTGGGGGATGGTTGATTACGAGCAGTACTTC.

The rearrangement links TRBV3-1 (or the pseudogene TRBV3-2) to TRBJ1-2; 9 bases agree with TRBD1. Germline trimming cut 10 bases from V and 2 bases from J; bases unmatched to any gene: 5. The CDR3 loop spans 13 amino acids. Germline CDR1 and CDR2: LGHDT and YNNKEL (reference sequence). CDR3 region: CATAGTGNYGYTF. The CDR3, as DNA: TGTGCCACCGCTGGGACAGGGAACTATGGCTACACCTTC.

The chain recombines TRBV19 with TRBJ2-1, with TRBD1 matching 8 bases. Germline CDR1 is LNHDA and CDR2 is SQIVND (reference sequence). V shed 7 bases and J 7 bases; nucleotides not matched to a gene: 12. The CDR3 runs 15 residues. CDR3 sequence: CASTLTGEHFNEQFF. In nucleotides, the CDR3 is TGTGCCAGTACCCTGACAGGGGAGCACTTTAATGAGCAGTTCTTC.

A single count supports this clone. The identical CDR3 is also encoded by other nucleotide sequences in the sample. J is TRBJ2-1 and V is TRBV11-2; 10 positions agree with TRBD2. V trimming: 1 base; J trimming: 6 bases; junction bases outside the gene matches: 6. Per germline, CDR1 SGHAT and CDR2 FQNNGV. The CDR3 runs 16 residues. CDR3 coding DNA: TGTGCCAGCAGCTTAGGCCGGCTAGCGGGAGCCAATGAGCAGTTCTTC. Its protein is CASSLGRLAGANEQFF.

The chain has TRBV28 and TRBJ1-1; D is uncertain. V dropped 1 base and J dropped 5 bases, with 2 bases sitting between them. The CDR3 runs 11 residues. Germline V CDR1 and CDR2: MDHEN, SYDVKM. The CDR3 sequence is CASSLYTEAFF. DNA of the CDR3: TGTGCCAGCAGTTTATATACTGAAGCTTTCTTT.

The chain has TRBV11-2 and TRBJ2-2; D is ambiguous. Germline loops: CDR1 SGHAT, CDR2 FQNNGV. Between the trimmed V and J ends, which lost 5 bases and 4 bases, there was a span of 14 bases. This CDR3 contains 15 residues. For the CDR3, the DNA is TGTGCCAGCAGCCCTACAGTGGTTGGCACCGGGGAGCTGTTTTTT. The encoded protein is CASSPTVVGTGELFF.

The chain is built from TRBV18 and TRBJ1-4; no clear D gene. Trimming stripped 3 bases from V and 7 bases from J, with 12 bases between. CDR3 length equals 14 residues. Germline lookup yields CDR1 KGHSH and CDR2 LQKENI. The CDR3: CASSPREGSEKLFF. In nucleotides, the CDR3 is TGTGCCAGCTCACCTAGGGAGGGATCTGAAAAACTGTTTTTT.

The chain couples TRBV7-8 to TRBJ1-3; D may be TRBD1 (5 bases). This CDR3 has 15 residues. The germline gives CDR1 SGHVS, CDR2 FQNEAQ. V shed 8 bases and J shed 0 bases, with 14 bases lying between them. CDR3 residues: CASGAGGYSGNTIYF. The CDR3 DNA reads as TGTGCCAGCGGCGCCGGGGGTTACTCTGGAAACACCATATATTTT.

The chain is built from TRBV3-1 (or the pseudogene TRBV3-2) and TRBJ1-1; D call uncertain. Trimming took 0 bases from V and 5 from J, leaving 7 bases between them. Germline assignment: CDR1 LGHDT and CDR2 YNNKEL (reference sequence). The CDR3 totals 13 residues. CDR3 sequence: CASSQDPRTEAFF. The CDR3 DNA is TGTGCCAGCAGCCAAGATCCCAGGACTGAAGCTTTCTTT.

This clone has only one observation. The V call is TRBV7-2, the J call TRBJ2-3; TRBD2 agrees at 9 bases. Germline CDR1 SGHTA, CDR2 FQGNSA. The CDR3 runs 14 residues. V lost 5 bases to trimming and J lost 3 bases; unmatched junction nucleotides: 3. The CDR3 DNA is TGTGCCAGCAGCACAGCGGGAGGTACAGATACGCAGTATTTT. Translation: CASSTAGGTDTQYF.

J is TRBJ1-5 and V is TRBV5-4; D unclear. Trimming pared 9 bases from V and 0 bases from J, leaving 13 bases between. Germline V gene data show CDR1 as SGHNT and CDR2 as YYREEE (reference sequence). The CDR3 sequence is 14 residues long. DNA of the CDR3: TGTGCCACGTCGACATCCGATAGCAATCAGCCCCAGCATTTT. Protein product: CATSTSDSNQPQHF. The whole variable domain, remainder taken from reference TRBV5-4 and TRBJ1-5, is ETGVTQSPTHLIKTRGQQVTLRCSSQSGHNTVSWYQQALGQGPQFIFQYYREEENGRGNFPPRFSGLQFPNYSSELNVNALELDDSALYLCATSTSDSNQPQHFGDGTRLSIL.

The chain links TRBV6-4 to TRBJ2-3, with D perhaps matching TRBD1 or TRBD2 (5 bases each). The CDR3 has 15 residues. From germline, CDR1 is MRHNA and CDR2 SNTAGT. The V end was cut by 3 bases, the J end by 2 bases, with 12 bases between. CDR3 DNA: TGTGCCAGCAGTGAACAGTCCGGGGCCACAGATACGCAGTATTTT. This codes for CASSEQSGATDTQYF.

This clone was detected a few times. The chain links TRBV2 to TRBJ1-1; no clear D gene. Looked up from germline, CDR1 is SNHLY and CDR2 is FYNNEI. This CDR3 region has 13 residues. V lost 8 bases to trimming and J lost 4 bases, with 14 bases between them. In DNA form, the CDR3 reads TGTGCCAGCTCCGGGGAGTACGGCACTGAAGCTTTCTTT. Its translation is CASSGEYGTEAFF.

This chain joins TRBV6-5 and TRBJ1-5; D remains unclear. V lost 0 bases, J lost 2 bases, and 8 bases lay in between. Per germline, CDR1 MNHEY and CDR2 SVGAGI. This CDR3 is 15 amino acids long. The CDR3, as DNA: TGTGCCAGCAGTTACTCGAACGGAGGCAATCAGCCCCAGCATTTT. As protein: CASSYSNGGNQPQHF.

The chain recombines TRBV29-1 with TRBJ2-2; D is undetermined. V was shortened by 6 bases and J by 7 bases, with 12 bases between the two germline ends. This CDR3 comprises 12 residues. Germline V gives CDR1 SQVTM, CDR2 ANQGSEA. CDR3 region: CSVSQRNGELFF. The CDR3, as DNA: TGCAGCGTCTCCCAACGGAACGGGGAGCTGTTTTTT.